This TCR beta chain was identified during a study of radiation and T cells in renal cell carcinoma (dated by TCRdb to 2020 to 2021). In terms of the full investigation: The samples were obtained from a clinical trial, where primary renal cell carcinomas were treated with 15 Gy stereotactic body radiation therapy and then removed by nephrectomy 4 weeks afterward. In total, 53 samples underwent TCR beta sequencing: 25 or so tumors plus 27 peripheral blood samples. Across all 50 or so samples, 4,000,000 or so unique CDR3 nucleotide sequences encoding 2,658,974 unique CDR3 amino acid sequences were identified. Broader findings and caveats from the paper: The single-armed trial design could not address effects of radiation dose or scheduling on the TCR repertoire. An increase in top tumor clonotypes in blood was observed from baseline to 2 weeks post-radiation, followed by contraction by 4 weeks, which was taken to suggest transient expansion of tumor-resident clones. Tracking of blood repertoire dynamics stopped at more than three weeks after treatment, with no follow-up past that point. No pretreatment tumor biopsies were available, so the baseline intratumoral presence of clonotypes could not be determined.

Counted from cysteine to phenylalanine, this CDR3 has 13 amino acids. The DNA shown is the 39-base CDR3, in frame from base 1. CDR1 is given as GTSNPN and CDR2 as SVGIG, both from the germline V gene (reference sequence). V is cut by 6 bases and J by 3 bases, and the space between the germline ends is 12 bases. This clone was picked up one time. Its recognized antigen is unknown. There are no base qualities to consult, and no much larger clone falls within one base. Other DNA sequences from this sample encode an identical CDR3 as well. Sample time point, as interpreted from the label and publication: blood 2 weeks post-SBRT. In light of the paper, this sample's treatment or condition label describes: 15 Gy SBRT to primary tumor, nephrectomy 4 weeks later. To follow tumor-enriched clonotypes, peripheral blood was collected serially from radiation-treated patients at baseline and again at 2 weeks and 4 weeks after SBRT. All patients had renal cell carcinoma with clear cell pathology. The QIAamp DNA Blood Mini Kit (Qiagen) was used to prepare genomic DNA for TCR sequencing. Only samples passing all quality control checks were included in the analyses.

TCR beta libraries were generated from genomic DNA with the immunoSEQ kit, following the manufacturer's recommendations. To prepare libraries, a first multiplex PCR with proprietary primers was run, followed by a second PCR that added unique barcodes, and a bead cleanup was done after each round. A positive control reaction and a negative control reaction, both provided in the kit, were run with every batch of samples. The final libraries were assessed on an Agilent 4200 TapeStation D1000 ScreenTape, pooled by volume, and quantified by qPCR. Sequencing was performed on an Illumina NextSeq500 with a MidOutput 150-cycle cartridge, and 156 Read1 and 15 Index1 cycles were run with kit custom primers. The pooled library was loaded at approximately 0.95 pM with roughly 19% PhiX control spiked in. Per the original workflow: Vendor-processed data were analyzed in R, with a clonotype defined as all T cells sharing the same CDR3 nucleotide sequence. For clone abundance analyses, frequencies were normalized to the 10,000 most abundant clones per sample. Public T cell clones, which averaged fewer than five per sample, were excluded before analysis. Tumor-enriched and baseline blood-enriched clonotypes were defined by at least a 32-fold difference in abundance between compartments. A beta-binomial differential abundance model was used to identify clonotypes that expanded or contracted between blood time points. Tumor-blood repertoire similarity was measured with the Baroni-Urbani and Buser coefficient, and groups were compared using two-tailed Wilcoxon tests in R. The table comes from immuneACCESS by way of TCRdb, which keeps in-frame sequences with V and J called. Part of the clones is missing from these tables; in studies checked, under half for an unresolved V gene and the rest for unknown reasons. The DNA was the basis for D and trimming; V, J and clone size are from that table. The sample records 100,000 to 150,000 clones, 65% to 85% of which are singletons. The ten largest clones capture under 6.5% of the sample.

This TCR was recovered from a man aged 45 to 65 with renal cell carcinoma. Source: blood, taken from a patient whose treatment included radiotherapy and nephrectomy. This chain is built from TRBV30 and TRBJ1-3, and the D gene may be TRBD1, 5 bases matching. The CDR3 reads CACDQGFGNTIYF. The DNA sequence is as follows: TGTGCCTGCGACCAGGGCTTTGGAAACACCATATATTTT.